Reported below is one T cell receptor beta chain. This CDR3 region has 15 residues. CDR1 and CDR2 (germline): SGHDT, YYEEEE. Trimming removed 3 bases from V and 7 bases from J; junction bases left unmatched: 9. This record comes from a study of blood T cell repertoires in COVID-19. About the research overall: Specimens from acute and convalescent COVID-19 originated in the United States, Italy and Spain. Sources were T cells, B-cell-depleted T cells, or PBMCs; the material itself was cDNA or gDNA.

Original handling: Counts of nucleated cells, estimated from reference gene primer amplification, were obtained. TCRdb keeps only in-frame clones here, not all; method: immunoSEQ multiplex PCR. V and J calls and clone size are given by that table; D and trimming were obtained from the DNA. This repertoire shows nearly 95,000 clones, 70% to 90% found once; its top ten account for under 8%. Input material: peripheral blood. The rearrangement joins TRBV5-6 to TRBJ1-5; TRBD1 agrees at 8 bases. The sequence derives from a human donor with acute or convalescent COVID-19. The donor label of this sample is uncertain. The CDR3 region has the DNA TGTGCCAGCAGCTCTCGGACAGGGCGGAGACAGCCCCAGCATTTT. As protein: CASSSRTGRRQPQHF. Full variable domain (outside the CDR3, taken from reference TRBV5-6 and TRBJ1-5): DAGVTQSPTHLIKTRGQQVTLRCSPKSGHDTVSWYQQALGQGPQFIFQYYEEEERQRGNFPDRFSGHQFPNYSSELNVNALLLGDSALYLCASSSRTGRRQPQHFGDGTRLSIL.